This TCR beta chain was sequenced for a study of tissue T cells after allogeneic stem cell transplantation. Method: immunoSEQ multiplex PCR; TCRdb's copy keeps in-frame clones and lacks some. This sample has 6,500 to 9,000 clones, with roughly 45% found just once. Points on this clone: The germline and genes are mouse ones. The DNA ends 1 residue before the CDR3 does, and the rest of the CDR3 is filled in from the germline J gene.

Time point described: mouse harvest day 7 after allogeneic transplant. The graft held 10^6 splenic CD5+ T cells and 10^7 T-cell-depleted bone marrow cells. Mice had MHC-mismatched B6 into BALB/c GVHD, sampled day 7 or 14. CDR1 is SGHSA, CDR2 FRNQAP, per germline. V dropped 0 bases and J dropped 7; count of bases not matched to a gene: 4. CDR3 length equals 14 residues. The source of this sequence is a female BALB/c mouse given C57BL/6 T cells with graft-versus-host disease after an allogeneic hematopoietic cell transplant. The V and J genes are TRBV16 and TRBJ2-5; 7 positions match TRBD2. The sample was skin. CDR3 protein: CASSLELWGNTQYF. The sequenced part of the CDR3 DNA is TGTGCAAGCAGCTTAGAACTCTGGGGGAACACCCAGTAC.